This T cell receptor beta chain was captured by sequencing in a study of shared clonotypes between healthy human individuals. Study findings and constraints: Shared clonotypes: roughly 4.7% naive CD4, around 4% naive CD8, around 2.2% memory CD4, about 0.4% memory CD8.

This clone was seen more than once but under ten times. As yet, its antigen is unknown. Terminally differentiated effector memory CD45RA+ cells were left out of the naive CD8 fraction, which was CD45RO-negative and positively selected for CCR7. The CDR3 length is 14 residues. The ends were cut back, 10 bases at V and 5 bases at J, with 20 bases in the middle. Looked up from germline, CDR1 is MNHEY and CDR2 is SMNVEV (reference sequence). Genomic DNA from each subset was divided evenly over several immunoSEQ plates. Libraries were prepared by immunoSEQ multiplex PCR; TCRdb keeps only in-frame clonotypes and omits some of them. This sample has roughly 2.1 million clones; about 92% occur once, and the top ten carry around 1.7%.

The sequencing input was naive CD8+ T cells from PBMCs. The source of this sequence is a man aged 18 to 29 in good health. Some clones in this sample may be carry-over from other donors' samples. The rearrangement links TRBV27 to TRBJ1-1, with a weak D call TRBD1 (5 bases). Here the CDR3 DNA reads TGTGCCACCATTCAGCGGGTCGGGGGAACTGAAGCTTTCTTT. Protein product: CATIQRVGGTEAFF.